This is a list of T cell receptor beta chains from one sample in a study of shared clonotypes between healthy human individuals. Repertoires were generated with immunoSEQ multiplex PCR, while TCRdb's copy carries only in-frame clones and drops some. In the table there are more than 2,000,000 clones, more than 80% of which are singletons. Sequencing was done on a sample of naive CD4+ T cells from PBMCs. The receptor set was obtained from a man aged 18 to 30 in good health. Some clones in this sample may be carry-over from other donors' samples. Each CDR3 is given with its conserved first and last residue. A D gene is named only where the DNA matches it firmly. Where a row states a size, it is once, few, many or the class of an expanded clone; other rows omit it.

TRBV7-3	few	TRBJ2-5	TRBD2	CASSRTRQETQYF	TGTGCCAGCAGCCGGACTAGACAAGAGACCCAGTACTTC
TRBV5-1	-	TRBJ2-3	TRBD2	CASSSGTISDTQYF	TGCGCCAGCAGCTCCGGGACTATTTCAGATACGCAGTATTTT
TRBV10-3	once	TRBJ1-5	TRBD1	CASWDSSYSNQPQHF	TGTGCCAGTTGGGACAGCTCCTATAGCAATCAGCCCCAGCATTTT
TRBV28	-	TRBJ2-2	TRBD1	CASSSSGQGRTGELFF	TGTGCCAGCAGTTCGTCCGGACAGGGCCGAACCGGGGAGCTGTTTTTT
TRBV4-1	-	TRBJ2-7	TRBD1	CASSQVGWGTGHYEQYF	TGCGCCAGCAGCCAAGTGGGTTGGGGGACAGGGCACTACGAGCAGTACTTC
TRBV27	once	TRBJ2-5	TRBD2	CASSLTAGGWKTQYF	TGTGCCAGCAGTTTAACAGCGGGAGGTTGGAAGACCCAGTACTTC
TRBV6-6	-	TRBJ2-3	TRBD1	CASTTPGQGSTDTQYF	TGTGCCAGCACCACCCCGGGACAGGGATCCACAGATACGCAGTATTTT
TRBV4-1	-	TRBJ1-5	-	CASSQDGAGSTDQPQHF	TGCGCCAGCAGCCAAGATGGGGCAGGGTCGACCGATCAGCCCCAGCATTTT
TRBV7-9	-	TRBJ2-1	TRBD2	CASRRAGGNEQFF	TGTGCCAGCAGACGGGCGGGGGGTAATGAGCAGTTCTTC
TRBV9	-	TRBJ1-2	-	CASSVSGGPAWGYTF	TGTGCCAGCAGCGTCTCCGGAGGGCCCGCCTGGGGCTACACCTTC
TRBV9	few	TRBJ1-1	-	CASSVEGRNTEAFF	TGTGCCAGCAGCGTAGAGGGGCGGAACACTGAAGCTTTCTTT
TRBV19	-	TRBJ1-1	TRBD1	CASTKWTGGMNTEAFF	TGTGCCAGTACCAAATGGACAGGGGGGATGAACACTGAAGCTTTCTTT
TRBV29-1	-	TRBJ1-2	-	CSVEDEKYGYTF	TGCAGCGTTGAAGACGAAAAGTATGGCTACACCTTC
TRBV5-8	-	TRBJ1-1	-	CASSLAGDGGTEAFF	TGTGCCAGCAGCTTGGCGGGGGACGGTGGCACTGAAGCTTTCTTT
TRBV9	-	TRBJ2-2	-	CASSPEGGVKELFF	TGTGCCAGCAGCCCCGAGGGGGGGGTGAAGGAGCTGTTTTTT
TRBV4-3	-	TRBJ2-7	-	CASSQDPGASYEQYF	TGCGCCAGCAGCCAAGATCCGGGCGCCTCCTACGAGCAGTACTTC
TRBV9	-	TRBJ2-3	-	CASSVRTKDTQYF	TGTGCCAGCAGCGTTAGGACGAAAGATACGCAGTATTTT
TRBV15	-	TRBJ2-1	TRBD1	CATSTLPYRQGAVEQFF	TGTGCCACCAGCACCCTACCTTACAGGCAGGGGGCCGTGGAGCAGTTCTTC
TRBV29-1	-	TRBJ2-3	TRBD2	CSVRLAADTQYF	TGCAGCGTCAGACTAGCTGCCGATACGCAGTATTTT
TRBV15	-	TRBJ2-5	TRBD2	CATSRDSGRPETQYF	TGTGCCACCAGCAGAGATAGCGGGAGACCAGAGACCCAGTACTTC
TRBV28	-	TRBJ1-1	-	CASSLGRRVTEAFF	TGTGCCAGCAGTTTAGGTAGGAGGGTCACTGAAGCTTTCTTT
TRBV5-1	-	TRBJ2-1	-	CASSLLFEQFF	TGCGCCAGCAGCTTGTTGTTTGAGCAGTTCTTC
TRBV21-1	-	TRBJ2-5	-	CASSPGEPGYYVTQYF	TGTGCCAGCAGCCCGGGTGAGCCAGGGTATTACGTGACCCAGTACTTC
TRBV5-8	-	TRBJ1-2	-	CASSLLGYGYTF	TGTGCCAGCAGCTTGCTTGGCTATGGCTACACCTTC
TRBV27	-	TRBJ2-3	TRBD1	CASRGSTDTQYF	TGTGCCTCCAGGGGGAGCACAGATACGCAGTATTTT
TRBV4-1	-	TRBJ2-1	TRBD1	CATRGQGSSNEQFF	TGCGCCACCAGAGGACAGGGGAGTTCAAATGAGCAGTTCTTC
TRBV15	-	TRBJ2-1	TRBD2	CATGGWGLAGQYNEQFF	TGTGCCACCGGCGGATGGGGACTAGCGGGACAGTACAATGAGCAGTTCTTC
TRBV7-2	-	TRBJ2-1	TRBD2	CASSLVGTSTEQFF	TGTGCCAGCAGCTTAGTAGGGACTAGTACTGAGCAGTTCTTC
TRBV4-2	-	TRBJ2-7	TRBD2	CASSQSTSGSYEQYF	TGTGCCAGCAGCCAGTCGACTAGCGGGAGCTACGAGCAGTACTTC
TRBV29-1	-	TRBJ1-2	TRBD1	CSVASGQGHGGYTF	TGCAGCGTTGCATCGGGACAGGGTCATGGTGGCTACACCTTC
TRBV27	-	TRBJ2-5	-	CASRGPRGQETQYF	TGTGCCAGCAGGGGACCGAGGGGCCAAGAGACCCAGTACTTC
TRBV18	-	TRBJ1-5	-	CASSPGRVSNQPQHF	TGTGCCAGCTCACCTGGACGAGTAAGCAATCAGCCCCAGCATTTT
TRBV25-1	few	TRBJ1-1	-	CASRGGAEAFF	TGTGCCAGCAGAGGCGGGGCTGAAGCTTTCTTT